The 12 T cell receptor beta chains given below trace back to one sample, sequenced in a study of T cells in Graves' hyperthyroidism and ophthalmopathy. RNA transcripts gave rise to amplified TCR beta CDR3 regions. During a first-round RT-PCR of the TCR CDR3, the HTBI primer set was used. Using its own MiXCR run on the multiplex PCR reads, TCRdb lists one record per CDR3 protein. The repertoire holds a few hundred thousand distinct CDR3 sequences, with roughly an eighth as singletons. Sequences were obtained from blood. The receptors were gathered from a woman younger than 35 with Graves' hyperthyroidism.

This clonotype was seen repeatedly, ten times or more. This chain links TRBV9 with TRBJ2-1, with TRBD1 matching over 7 bases. Looked up from germline, CDR1 is SGDLS and CDR2 is YYNGEE. With 2 bases clipped from V and 0 bases from J, the junction kept 5 bases outside the gene matches. This CDR3 has 16 amino acids. CDR3 DNA sequence: TGTGCCAGCAGCGTCGGTCCAGGGGGCTCCTACAATGAGCAGTTCTTC. This gives the protein CASSVGPGGSYNEQFF.

The chain has TRBV5-1 and TRBJ2-3; D possibly matches TRBD1 or TRBD2 (6 bases each). The V gene's germline CDR1 is SGHRS and CDR2 YFSETQ. V lost 0 bases and J 2 bases, leaving 10 bases between the germline ends. The CDR3 consists of 15 residues. CDR3 protein: CASSLDGGPTDTQYF. CDR3 bases: TGCGCCAGCAGCTTGGATGGGGGGCCCACAGATACGCAGTATTTT. Drawing the rest from reference TRBV5-1 and TRBJ2-3, the complete variable domain is KAGVTQTPRYLIKTRGQQVTLSCSPISGHRSVSWYQQTPGQGLQFLFEYFSETQRNKGNFPGRFSGRQFSNSRSEMNVSTLELGDSALYLCASSLDGGPTDTQYFGPGTRLTVL.

This clonotype was counted at least ten times. The V call is TRBV11-2, the J call TRBJ1-4; no definite D call. CDR1 is SGHAT, CDR2 FQNNGV, per germline. V lost 6 bases to trimming and J lost 7 bases, with 12 bases between them. The CDR3 consists of 13 residues. CDR3 nucleotide sequence: TGTGCCAGCAGTTCGTGGGCAGCTGAAAAACTGTTTTTT. Translating gives CASSSWAAEKLFF.

This clonotype was observed once. This chain connects TRBV7-9 to TRBJ1-1; D ambiguous. Germline lookup yields CDR1 SEHNR and CDR2 FQNEAQ (reference sequence). The CDR3 contains 13 residues. V lost 1 base and J lost 3, with 6 bases in between. CDR3 DNA: TGTGCCAGCAGCTTAGAAGTGCACACTGAAGCTTTCTTT. Protein product: CASSLEVHTEAFF.

This clonotype was recorded many times. The V gene is TRBV7-2, the J gene TRBJ2-7, with D unclear. Germline V gives CDR1 SGHTA, CDR2 FQGNSA. CDR3 length equals 15 residues. Deletions cut 3 bases from V and 0 bases from J, with 12 bases between. CDR3 sequence (DNA): TGTGCCAGCAGCTTTTATTCCGGTTCCTCCTACGAGCAGTACTTC. Its protein is CASSFYSGSSYEQYF.

The chain employs TRBV10-1 and TRBJ2-3; the D gene is possibly TRBD2 (6 bases). The CDR3 covers 15 residues. Trimming cost V 1 base and J 0 bases, with 8 bases left between them. Germline CDR1 WNHNN, CDR2 SYGVQD (reference sequence). The CDR3 loop is CASSEWRGSTDTQYF. CDR3 coding DNA: TGCGCCAGCAGTGAGTGGCGGGGTAGCACAGATACGCAGTATTTT.

This clonotype showed up many times. The chain recombines TRBV9 with TRBJ2-1; D remains ambiguous. Germline CDR1 and CDR2: SGDLS and YYNGEE. Trimming removed 0 bases at V and 0 bases at J, with 7 bases between. The CDR3 contains 15 residues. The CDR3 coding sequence is TGTGCCAGCAGCGTAGCGCCTAGCTCCTACAATGAGCAGTTCTTC. Protein sequence: CASSVAPSSYNEQFF.

This clonotype has ten or more counts. V is TRBV12-5 and J is TRBJ2-7; D not resolved. Trimming cost V 5 bases and J 4 bases, with 9 bases left between them. The CDR3 is 12 residues long. The germline V gene has CDR1 LGHNT and CDR2 FRNRAP. The CDR3 loop reads CASGRRMYEQYF. The CDR3 DNA follows: TGTGCTAGTGGTAGACGGATGTACGAGCAGTACTTC.

This clonotype was seen repeatedly, ten times or more. The genes are TRBV3-1 and TRBJ1-2, with D possibly matching TRBD1 (5 bases). CDR3 length: 13 residues. Trimming left V 0 bases short and J 5 bases short, with 7 bases between. Germline lookup yields CDR1 LGHDT and CDR2 YNNKEL (reference sequence). This CDR3 is CASSQDWGYGYTF. The DNA for the CDR3 is TGTGCCAGCAGCCAAGATTGGGGGTATGGCTACACCTTC. Filled out from reference TRBV3-1 and TRBJ1-2, the complete variable domain reads DTAVSQTPKYLVTQMGNDKSIKCEQNLGHDTMYWYKQDSKKFLKIMFSYNNKELIINETVPNRFSPKSPDKAHLNLHINSLELGDSAVYFCASSQDWGYGYTFGSGTRLTVV.

This clonotype showed up just a few times. The J gene is TRBJ2-1, the V gene TRBV7-6, with a possible D match to TRBD1 (5 bases). V gave up 5 bases and J gave up 6 bases, with 8 bases separating them. This CDR3 contains 12 residues. Per germline, CDR1 SGHVS and CDR2 FNYEAQ. CDR3 sequence: CASSVRVNEQFF. The CDR3, as DNA: TGTGCCAGCAGCGTCAGGGTCAATGAGCAGTTCTTC.

This clonotype turned up a few times. The J gene is TRBJ1-5, the V gene TRBV7-9; D unresolved. The V and J ends lost 5 bases and 3 bases respectively, with 11 bases between them. Germline V lookup: CDR1 SEHNR, CDR2 FQNEAQ (reference sequence). The length of the CDR3 is 14 residues. The chain's CDR3 is CASSPLRNNQPQHF. Written as DNA, the CDR3 is TGTGCCAGCAGCCCCCTCAGAAACAATCAGCCCCAGCATTTT.

This clonotype has ten or more counts. V usage is TRBV30 and J usage is TRBJ1-5, with 7 bases fitting TRBD1. CDR1 is GTSNPN, CDR2 SVGIG, per germline (reference sequence). The CDR3 loop spans 15 amino acids. J was trimmed by 3 bases and V by 5 bases; bases with no gene match: 10. This chain's CDR3 is CAWGPGTELNQPQHF. The CDR3 DNA reads as TGTGCCTGGGGTCCAGGGACAGAACTCAATCAGCCCCAGCATTTT.